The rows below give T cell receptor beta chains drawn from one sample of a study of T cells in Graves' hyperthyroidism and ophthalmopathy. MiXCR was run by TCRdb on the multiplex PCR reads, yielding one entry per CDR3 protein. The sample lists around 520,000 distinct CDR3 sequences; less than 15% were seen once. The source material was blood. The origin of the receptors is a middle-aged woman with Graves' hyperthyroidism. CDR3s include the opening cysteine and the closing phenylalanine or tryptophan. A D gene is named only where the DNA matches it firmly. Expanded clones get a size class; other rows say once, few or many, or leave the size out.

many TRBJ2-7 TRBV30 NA CAWNDNRLTYEQYF TGTGCCTGGAACGACAACCGCCTTACCTACGAGCAGTACTTC
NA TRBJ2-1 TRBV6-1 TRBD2 CASSAVAGASYNEQFF TGTGCCAGCAGTGCCGTAGCGGGAGCGTCCTACAATGAGCAGTTCTTC
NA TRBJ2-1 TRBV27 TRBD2 CASSLSGIGTSGGYNEQFF TGTGCCAGCAGTTTATCGGGGATCGGGACTAGCGGGGGTTACAATGAGCAGTTCTTC
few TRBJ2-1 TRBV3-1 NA CASSQDSSSEQFF TGTGCCAGCAGCCAAGATTCTTCGAGTGAGCAGTTCTTC
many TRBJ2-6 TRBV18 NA CASEAPGSTGANVLTF TGTGCCAGCGAAGCTCCGGGTTCTACTGGGGCCAACGTCCTGACTTTC
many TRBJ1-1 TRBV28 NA CASSSTGSEAFF TGTGCCAGCAGTTCGACAGGCTCTGAAGCTTTCTTT
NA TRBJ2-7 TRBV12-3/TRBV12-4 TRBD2 CASSSVTSRRVEQYF TGTGCCAGCAGTTCCGTGACTAGCAGGAGAGTCGAGCAGTACTTC
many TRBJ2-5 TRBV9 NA CASSDARAGAETQYF TGTGCCAGCAGCGATGCTAGGGCAGGGGCAGAGACCCAGTACTTC
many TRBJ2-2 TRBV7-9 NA CASSLARIGELFF TGTGCCAGCAGCTTAGCTCGGATCGGGGAGCTGTTTTTT
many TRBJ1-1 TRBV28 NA CASSKQANTEAFF TGTGCCAGCAGTAAACAGGCGAACACTGAAGCTTTCTTT
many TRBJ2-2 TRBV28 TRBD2 CASKTSGRVGELFF TGTGCCAGCAAGACTAGCGGGAGGGTTGGGGAGCTGTTTTTT
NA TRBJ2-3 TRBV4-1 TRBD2 CASSQVLSGLAHPGLAEGTDTQYF TGCGCCAGCAGCCAAGTACTCTCTGGGCTCGCACACCCGGGACTAGCGGAAGGAACAGATACGCAGTATTTT
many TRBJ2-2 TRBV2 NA CASSEVTVDTGELFF TGTGCCAGCAGTGAAGTTACAGTAGACACCGGGGAGCTGTTTTTT
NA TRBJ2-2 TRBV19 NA CASSMFVSTGELFF TGTGCCAGTAGTATGTTTGTTTCCACCGGGGAGCTGTTTTTT
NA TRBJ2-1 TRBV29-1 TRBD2 CSVPGTSGGSYNEQFF TGCAGCGTCCCCGGGACTAGCGGGGGCTCCTACAATGAGCAGTTCTTC
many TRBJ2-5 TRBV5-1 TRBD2 CASSLATSGETQYF TGCGCCAGCAGCTTGGCCACTAGCGGGGAGACCCAGTACTTC
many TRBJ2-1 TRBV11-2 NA CASSLDLQARQFF TGTGCCAGCAGCTTAGACCTGCAGGCTCGGCAGTTCTTC
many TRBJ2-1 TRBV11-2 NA CASSFSPGLVDEQFF TGTGCCAGCAGCTTTTCGCCGGGACTCGTCGATGAGCAGTTCTTC
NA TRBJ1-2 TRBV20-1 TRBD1 CSARDPLKSGGGYNYGYTF TGCAGTGCTAGAGATCCATTGAAATCAGGGGGGGGATACAACTATGGCTACACCTTC
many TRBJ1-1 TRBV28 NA CASSLLSVGTEAFF TGTGCCAGCAGTTTGTTAAGTGTTGGCACTGAAGCTTTCTTT
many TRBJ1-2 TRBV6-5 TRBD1 CASSYRTGTTNYGYTF TGTGCCAGCAGTTACCGGACAGGAACTACTAACTATGGCTACACCTTC
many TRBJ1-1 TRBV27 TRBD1 CASSFLGQAEAFF TGTGCCAGCAGTTTCCTCGGACAGGCTGAAGCTTTCTTT
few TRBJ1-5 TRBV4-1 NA CASSQGGDPQPQHF TGCGCCAGCAGCCAAGGGGGGGATCCTCAGCCCCAGCATTTT
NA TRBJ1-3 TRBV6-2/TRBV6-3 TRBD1 CASSYWGQGISGNTIYF TGTGCCAGCAGTTACTGGGGACAGGGGATCTCTGGAAACACCATATATTTT
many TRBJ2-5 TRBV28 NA CASSLKGGPETQYF TGTGCCAGCAGTTTAAAGGGGGGTCCCGAGACCCAGTACTTC
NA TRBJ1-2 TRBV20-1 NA CSARGNGYGYTF TGCAGTGCTAGGGGGAACGGCTATGGCTACACCTTC
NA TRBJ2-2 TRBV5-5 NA CASSGRQTNTGELFF TGTGCCAGCAGCGGCAGACAGACGAACACCGGGGAGCTGTTTTTT
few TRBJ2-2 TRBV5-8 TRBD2 CASLETDVLAGGNTGELFF TGTGCCAGCTTAGAGACCGACGTACTAGCGGGAGGTAACACCGGGGAGCTGTTTTTT
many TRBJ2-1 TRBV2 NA CASRIQGSYNEQFF TGTGCCAGCAGAATACAGGGCTCCTACAATGAGCAGTTCTTC
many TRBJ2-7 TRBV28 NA CASSSSNYEQYF TGTGCCAGCAGTTCCAGCAACTACGAGCAGTACTTC
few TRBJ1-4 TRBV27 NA CASSLFGGSNEKLFF TGTGCCAGCAGTTTATTCGGGGGATCTAATGAAAAACTGTTTTTT
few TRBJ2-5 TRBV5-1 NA CASSLGRTLQETQYF TGCGCCAGCAGCCTAGGACGAACACTGCAAGAGACCCAGTACTTC
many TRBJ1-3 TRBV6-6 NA CASSYSSGAGNTIYF TGTGCCAGCAGTTACTCGAGTGGGGCTGGAAACACCATATATTTT
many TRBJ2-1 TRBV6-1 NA CASQSGNEQFF TGTGCCAGCCAGAGTGGAAATGAGCAGTTCTTC
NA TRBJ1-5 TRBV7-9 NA CASSLSNAGSGNQPQHF TGTGCCAGCAGCTTAAGTAATGCGGGGAGCGGCAATCAGCCCCAGCATTTT
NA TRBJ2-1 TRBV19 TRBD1 CASRARDRGQNEQFF TGTGCCAGTCGGGCCCGGGACAGGGGGCAGAATGAGCAGTTCTTC
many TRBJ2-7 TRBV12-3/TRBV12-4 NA CASSLSGTEHEQYF TGTGCCAGCAGCCTCAGCGGAACAGAACACGAGCAGTACTTC
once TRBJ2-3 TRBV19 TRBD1 CASSASSGTGMEDTQYF TGTGCCAGTAGTGCGTCAAGCGGGACAGGGATGGAAGATACGCAGTATTTT
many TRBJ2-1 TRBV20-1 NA CSARDRQGRRYDEQFF TGCAGTGCTAGAGATCGGCAGGGTCGGCGTTACGATGAGCAGTTCTTC
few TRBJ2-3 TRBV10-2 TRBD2 CASSEGWTSTDTRYF TGCGCCAGCAGTGAGGGGTGGACTAGCACAGATACGCGGTATTTT
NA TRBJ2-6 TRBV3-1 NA CASSPLGGANVLTF TGTGCCAGCAGCCCCCTGGGTGGGGCCAACGTCCTGACTTTC
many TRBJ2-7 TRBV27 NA CASSSIESTHSYEQYF TGTGCCAGCAGCTCAATAGAATCAACACACTCCTACGAGCAGTACTTC
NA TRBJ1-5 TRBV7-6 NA CASSSIANQPQHF TGTGCCAGCAGCTCCATAGCGAATCAGCCCCAGCATTTT
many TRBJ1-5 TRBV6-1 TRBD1 CASSDLRDRGNQPQHF TGTGCCAGCAGTGACCTCCGGGACAGAGGCAATCAGCCCCAGCATTTT
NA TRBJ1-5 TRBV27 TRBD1 CASSRDRVSNQPQHF TGTGCCAGCAGCCGCGACAGGGTTAGCAATCAGCCCCAGCATTTT
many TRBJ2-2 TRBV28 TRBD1 CASRNRGPFTGELFF TGTGCCAGCAGGAACAGGGGGCCGTTCACCGGGGAGCTGTTTTTT
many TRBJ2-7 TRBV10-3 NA CAISSREGTYEQYF TGTGCCATATCTAGCCGGGAAGGGACCTACGAGCAGTACTTC
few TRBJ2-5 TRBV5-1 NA CASSLRGDRETQYF TGCGCCAGCAGCCTACGGGGAGATCGGGAGACCCAGTACTTC
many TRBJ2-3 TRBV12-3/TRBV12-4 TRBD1 CASSLRSGQGADTQYF TGTGCCAGCAGTTTAAGGTCGGGGCAGGGGGCAGATACGCAGTATTTT